This T cell receptor beta chain was captured by sequencing in a study of T cell responses to AZD1222 COVID-19 vaccine. Study-level background: Pooling of second doses given at about 4 or about 12 weeks was done.

TCRdb's table, derived via immunoSEQ multiplex PCR, lists solely in-frame clones and lacks some. This table has 100,000 to 120,000 clones, approximately 90% appearing once. Regarding the study as a whole: After the peak T cell response, and only then, were repertoires sampled.

As to this clone: The antigen is not known.

The CDR3 extends over 14 amino acids. Trimming stripped 4 bases from V and 1 base from J, with 10 bases between. CDR1 KGHSH and CDR2 LQKENI come from the germline V gene. The chain combines TRBV18 with TRBJ1-1; D uncertain. This sample comprised peripheral blood, obtained on day 0 of AZD1222 vaccination. The receptor was isolated from an adult in good health. CDR3 amino acids: CASSRQESNTEAFF. The CDR3 DNA follows: TGTGCCAGCTCACGGCAGGAGTCGAACACTGAAGCTTTCTTT.